This T cell receptor beta chain is from a study of blood T cell repertoires in COVID-19. About the study: T cells, B-cell-depleted T cells, or PBMCs supplied cDNA or gDNA.

Trimming took 6 bases from V and 8 from J; bases not matched to a gene: 9. The CDR3 loop spans 14 amino acids. Germline loops: CDR1 SGHTA, CDR2 FQGNSA. In the authors' workflow: Reference gene primer amplification gave nucleated cell count estimates. Sequencing was performed with immunoSEQ multiplex PCR; in TCRdb, only in-frame clones are kept and a portion is missing. The V and J calls and the clone size are those of that table, but D and trimming were determined from the DNA. The sample comprises about 42,000 clones, around 91% of which are singletons, and 8% to 9.5% rests with the top ten. The chain is built from TRBV7-2 and TRBJ2-1; 8 bases align to TRBD2. Sequenced input: peripheral blood. The TCR sequence derives from a man in his forties or fifties with active COVID-19. This chain's CDR3 is CASRPGLEGDEQFF. The CDR3 DNA is TGTGCCAGCAGGCCGGGACTAGAAGGGGATGAGCAGTTCTTC. Together with reference TRBV7-2 and TRBJ2-1, the CDR3 gives the full variable domain: GAGVSQSPSNKVTEKGKDVELRCDPISGHTALYWYRQSLGQGLEFLIYFQGNSAPDKSGLPSDRFSAERTGGSVSTLTIQRTQQEDSAVYLCASRPGLEGDEQFFGPGTRLTVL.